What follows are 10 T cell receptor beta chains derived from one specimen sequenced in a study of T cells in Graves' hyperthyroidism and ophthalmopathy. The source material, RNA transcripts, was used to amplify TCR beta CDR3 regions. When the TCR CDR3 underwent first-round RT-PCR, the HTBI primer set was used. TCRdb called the multiplex PCR reads again in MiXCR, with one record for every CDR3 protein. This sample has 560,000 or so distinct CDR3 sequences, with around 45% found just once. What was sequenced was peripheral blood or thyroid tissue (not recorded which). All receptors derive from a woman aged 18-29 years with Graves' hyperthyroidism.

The J gene is TRBJ2-7, the V gene TRBV7-2; D may match TRBD1 or TRBD2 (6 bases each). V was clipped by 3 bases and J by 6 bases, with 18 bases between them. The CDR3 runs to 15 residues. The germline CDR1 and CDR2 sequences are SGHTA and FQGNSA. The CDR3 nucleotides are TGTGCCAGCAGCTTTCCGGGGGCAGGGCGGCTCGAGCAGTACTTC. It yields the protein CASSFPGAGRLEQYF.

A remark on this clonotype: This may come from a read error, since a much larger clone is one base off. V is TRBV7-3 and J is TRBJ1-2; TRBD1 matches 8 bases. Per the germline V gene, CDR1 is SGHTA and CDR2 is FQGTGA. This CDR3 contains 15 residues. V shed 7 bases and J 2 bases; nucleotides not matched to a gene: 9. For the CDR3, the DNA is TGTGCCAGCAACCTACGCAGGGGGCTCAACTATGGCTACACCTTC. Amino acids: CASNLRRGLNYGYTF.

V is TRBV6-4 and J is TRBJ1-2; 7 nucleotides match TRBD1. V dropped 4 bases and J dropped 6; count of bases not matched to a gene: 5. Germline loops: CDR1 MRHNA, CDR2 SNTAGT. This CDR3 region has 13 residues. The CDR3 DNA sequence: TGTGCCAGCAGTGCCCGGGACAGTGATGGCTACACCTTC. This encodes CASSARDSDGYTF.

V is TRBV7-8 and J is TRBJ1-2; 9 bases are shared with TRBD1. CDR3 size: 14 residues. V shed 1 base and J 7 bases; nucleotides not matched to a gene: 4. CDR1 and CDR2 from the germline V gene are SGHVS and FQNEAQ. CDR3 DNA: TGTGCCAGCAGCTTAGACAGGGGGCGCGGTGGCTACACCTTC. This codes for CASSLDRGRGGYTF.

Notes on this clonotype: A much more abundant neighbour one base away suggests this may be a read error. The chain carries TRBV12-3 or TRBV12-4 and TRBJ1-4; D is uncertain. The CDR3 totals 14 residues. The V gene lost 5 bases and the J gene lost 8 bases, with 15 bases spanning the gap. The CDR3 DNA follows: TGTGCCAGCAGTAAAGCGAAGTCCGACGAAAAACTGTTTTTT. Protein: CASSKAKSDEKLFF.

This clonotype has at least ten counts. The rearrangement links TRBV24-1 to TRBJ1-1; the D is unclear. V gave up 5 bases and J gave up 1 base, with 13 bases separating them. There are 15 residues in the CDR3. The germline CDR1 and CDR2 sequences are KGHDR and SFDVKD. As DNA, the CDR3 is TGTGCCACCAGTGGAGGGCCGGAGAGGAACACTGAAGCTTTCTTT. This codes for CATSGGPERNTEAFF.

This clonotype was counted between two and nine times. The chain carries TRBV9 and TRBJ2-2, with 8 bases aligning to TRBD2. The CDR3 extends over 14 amino acids. Germline loops: CDR1 SGDLS, CDR2 YYNGEE. V trimming: 3 bases; J trimming: 5 bases; junction bases outside the gene matches: 3. The CDR3 DNA reads TGTGCCAGCAGCGGACTAGCGTTGACCGGGGAGCTGTTTTTT. Its protein is CASSGLALTGELFF. The variable domain in full, with the rest retrieved from reference TRBV9 and TRBJ2-2, is DSGVTQTPKHLITATGQRVTLRCSPRSGDLSVYWYQQSLDQGLQFLIQYYNGEERAKGNILERFSAQQFPDLHSELNLSSLELGDSALYFCASSGLALTGELFFGEGSRLTVL.

This rearrangement joins TRBV12-3 or TRBV12-4 to TRBJ2-7; D is perhaps TRBD2 (5 bases). CDR3 length: 15 amino acids. Trimming removed 6 bases at V and 3 bases at J, with 18 bases between. This CDR3 reads CASRTDPGLHYEQYF. The DNA for the CDR3 is TGTGCCAGCAGAACAGACCCAGGACTTCACTACGAGCAGTACTTC.

This clonotype was observed at least ten times. The chain links TRBV7-6 to TRBJ1-1; no firm D call. Germline V gene data show CDR1 as SGHVS and CDR2 as FNYEAQ. The V gene lost 1 base and the J gene lost 3 bases, with 6 bases spanning the gap. The CDR3 length is 13 residues. The CDR3 loop is CASSLEGDTEAFF. CDR3 nucleotides: TGTGCCAGCAGCTTAGAAGGAGACACTGAAGCTTTCTTT.

This clonotype was counted at least ten times. The chain recombines TRBV2 with TRBJ1-5; no reliable D call. From germline, CDR1 is SNHLY and CDR2 FYNNEI. The CDR3 consists of 13 residues. The germline V and J ends were trimmed by 3 bases and 7 bases, with 10 bases remaining between them. CDR3 residues: CASSDGGRQPQHF. The DNA for the CDR3 is TGTGCCAGCAGTGATGGAGGACGACAGCCCCAGCATTTT.